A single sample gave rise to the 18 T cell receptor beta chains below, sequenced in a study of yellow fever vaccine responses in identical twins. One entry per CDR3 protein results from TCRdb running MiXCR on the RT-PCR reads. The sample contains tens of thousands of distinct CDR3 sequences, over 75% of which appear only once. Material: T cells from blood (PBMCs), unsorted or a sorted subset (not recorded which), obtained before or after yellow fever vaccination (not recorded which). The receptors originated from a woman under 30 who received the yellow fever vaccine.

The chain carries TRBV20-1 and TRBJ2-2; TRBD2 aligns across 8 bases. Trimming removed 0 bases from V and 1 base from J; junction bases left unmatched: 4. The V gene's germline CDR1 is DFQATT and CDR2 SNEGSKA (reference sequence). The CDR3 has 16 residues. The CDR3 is CSARDLTSGNTGELFF. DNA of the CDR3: TGCAGTGCTAGAGATCTCACTAGCGGGAACACCGGGGAGCTGTTTTTT.

The CDR3 DNA follows: TGCAGCGTTAAAATTTGGTACCAAGAGACCCAGTACTTC. It specifies CSVKIWYQETQYF. This chain joins TRBV29-1 and TRBJ2-5; unclear D gene. The CDR3 is 13 amino acids. Trimming pared 5 bases from V and 0 bases from J, leaving 10 bases between. Germline CDR1 and CDR2: SQVTM and ANQGSEA.

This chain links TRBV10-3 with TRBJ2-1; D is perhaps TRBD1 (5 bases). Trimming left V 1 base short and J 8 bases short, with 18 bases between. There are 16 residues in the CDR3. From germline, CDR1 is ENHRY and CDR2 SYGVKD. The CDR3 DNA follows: TGTGCCATCAGTGAGTGGACACCGGATATAGGGGATGAGCAGTTCTTC. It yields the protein CAISEWTPDIGDEQFF.

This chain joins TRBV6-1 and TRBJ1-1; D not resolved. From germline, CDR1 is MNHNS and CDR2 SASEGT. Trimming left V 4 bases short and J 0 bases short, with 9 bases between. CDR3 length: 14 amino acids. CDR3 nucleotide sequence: TGTGCCAGCAGTGGAGACTCACTGAACACTGAAGCTTTCTTT. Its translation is CASSGDSLNTEAFF.

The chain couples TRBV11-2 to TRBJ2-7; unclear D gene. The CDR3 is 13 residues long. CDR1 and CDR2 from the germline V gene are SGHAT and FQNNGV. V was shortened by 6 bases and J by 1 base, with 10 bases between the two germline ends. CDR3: CASSEGVSYEQYF. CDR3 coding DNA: TGTGCCAGCAGTGAAGGAGTTTCCTACGAGCAGTACTTC.

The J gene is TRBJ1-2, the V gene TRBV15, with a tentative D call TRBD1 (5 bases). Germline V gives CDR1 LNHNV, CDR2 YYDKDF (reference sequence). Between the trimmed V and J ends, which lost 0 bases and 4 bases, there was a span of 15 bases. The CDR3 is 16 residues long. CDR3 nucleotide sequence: TGTGCCACCAGCAGAGATCCGACAGCTATAGGCTATGGCTACACCTTC. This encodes CATSRDPTAIGYGYTF.

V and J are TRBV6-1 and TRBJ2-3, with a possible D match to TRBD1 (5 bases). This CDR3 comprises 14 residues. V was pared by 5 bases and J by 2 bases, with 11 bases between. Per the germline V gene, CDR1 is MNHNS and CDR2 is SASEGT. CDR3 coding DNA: TGTGCCAGCAGTAGGGGCCAGTACACAGATACGCAGTATTTT. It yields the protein CASSRGQYTDTQYF.

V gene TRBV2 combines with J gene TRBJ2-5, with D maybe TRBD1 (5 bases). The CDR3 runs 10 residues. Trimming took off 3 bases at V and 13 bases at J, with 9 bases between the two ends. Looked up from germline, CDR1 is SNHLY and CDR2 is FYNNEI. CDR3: CASSDRVTYF. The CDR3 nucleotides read TGTGCCAGCAGTGACAGGGTGACGTACTTC.

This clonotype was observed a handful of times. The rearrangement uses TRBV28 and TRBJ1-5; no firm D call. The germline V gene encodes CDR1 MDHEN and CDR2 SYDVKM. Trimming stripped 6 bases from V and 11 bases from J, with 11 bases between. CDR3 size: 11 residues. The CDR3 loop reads CASRVDGTQHF. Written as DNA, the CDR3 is TGTGCCAGCAGAGTAGATGGGACCCAGCATTTT.

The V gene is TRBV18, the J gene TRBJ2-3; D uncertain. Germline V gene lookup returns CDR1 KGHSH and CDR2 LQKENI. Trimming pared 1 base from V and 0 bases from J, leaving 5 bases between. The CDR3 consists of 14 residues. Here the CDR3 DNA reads TGTGCCAGCTCACCACAGGAGAGCACAGATACGCAGTATTTT. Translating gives CASSPQESTDTQYF.

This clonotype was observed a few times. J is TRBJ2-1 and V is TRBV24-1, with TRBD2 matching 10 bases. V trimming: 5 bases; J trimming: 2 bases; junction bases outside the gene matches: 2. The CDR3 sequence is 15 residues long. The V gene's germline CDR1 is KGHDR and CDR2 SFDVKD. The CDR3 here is CATSVLAGAYNEQFF. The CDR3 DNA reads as TGTGCCACCAGTGTGCTAGCGGGAGCCTACAATGAGCAGTTCTTC.

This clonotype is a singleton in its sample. CDR3 loop: CASSLRPWEETQYF. As DNA, the CDR3 is TGCGCCAGCAGCCTTCGGCCTTGGGAAGAGACCCAGTACTTC. The chain uses TRBV5-1 and TRBJ2-5; D remains ambiguous. Looked up from germline, CDR1 is SGHRS and CDR2 is YFSETQ. Trimming shortened V by 4 bases and J by 3 bases, and 13 bases separated the two germline ends. The CDR3 sequence is 14 residues long. The variable domain in full, completed from reference TRBV5-1 and TRBJ2-5, reads KAGVTQTPRYLIKTRGQQVTLSCSPISGHRSVSWYQQTPGQGLQFLFEYFSETQRNKGNFPGRFSGRQFSNSRSEMNVSTLELGDSALYLCASSLRPWEETQYFGPGTRLLVL.

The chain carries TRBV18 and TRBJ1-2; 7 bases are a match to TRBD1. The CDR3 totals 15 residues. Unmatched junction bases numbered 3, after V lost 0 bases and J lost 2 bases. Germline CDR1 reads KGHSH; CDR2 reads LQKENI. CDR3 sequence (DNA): TGTGCCAGCTCACCACCGGGACAGCCAAACTATGGCTACACCTTC. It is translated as CASSPPGQPNYGYTF.

The CDR3 sequence: CASSLRQGTNYGYTF. Written as DNA, the CDR3 is TGTGCCAGCAGCCTACGACAGGGTACTAACTATGGCTACACCTTC. This chain connects TRBV2 to TRBJ1-2; 7 nucleotides line up with TRBD1. Trimming at V came to 6 bases and at J to 0 bases, leaving 7 bases not matched to a gene. CDR1 is SNHLY and CDR2 is FYNNEI in the germline V gene. The CDR3 is made up of 15 amino acids.

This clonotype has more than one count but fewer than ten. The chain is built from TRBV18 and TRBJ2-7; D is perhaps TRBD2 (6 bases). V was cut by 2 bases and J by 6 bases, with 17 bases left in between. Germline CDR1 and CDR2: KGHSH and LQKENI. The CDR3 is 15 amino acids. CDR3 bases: TGTGCCAGCTCACCAAATGGCGGGGAAATTAGCGAGCAGTACTTC. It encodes CASSPNGGEISEQYF. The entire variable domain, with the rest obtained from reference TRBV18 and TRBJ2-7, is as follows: NAGVMQNPRHLVRRRGQEARLRCSPMKGHSHVYWYRQLPEEGLKFMVYLQKENIIDESGMPKERFSAEFPKEGPSILRIQQVVRGDSAAYFCASSPNGGEISEQYFGPGTRLTVT.

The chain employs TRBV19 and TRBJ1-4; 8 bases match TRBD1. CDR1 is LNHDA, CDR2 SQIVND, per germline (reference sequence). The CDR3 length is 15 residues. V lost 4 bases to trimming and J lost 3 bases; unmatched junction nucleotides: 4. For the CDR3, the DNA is TGTGCCAGTAGTACCCAGGGGGCGGCTAATGAAAAACTGTTTTTT. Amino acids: CASSTQGAANEKLFF.

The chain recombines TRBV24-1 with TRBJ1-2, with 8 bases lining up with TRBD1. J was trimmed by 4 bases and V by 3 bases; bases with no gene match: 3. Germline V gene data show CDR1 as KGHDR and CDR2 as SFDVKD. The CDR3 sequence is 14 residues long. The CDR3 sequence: CATSDPGQGYGYTF. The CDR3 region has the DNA TGTGCCACCAGTGATCCTGGACAGGGCTATGGCTACACCTTC.

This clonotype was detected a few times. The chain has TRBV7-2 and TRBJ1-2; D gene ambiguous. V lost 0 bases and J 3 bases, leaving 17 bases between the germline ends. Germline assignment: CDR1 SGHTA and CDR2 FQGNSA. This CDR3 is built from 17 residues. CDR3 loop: CASSLAGGRELDYGYTF. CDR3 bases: TGTGCCAGCAGCTTAGCGGGCGGGAGGGAGTTGGACTATGGCTACACCTTC.